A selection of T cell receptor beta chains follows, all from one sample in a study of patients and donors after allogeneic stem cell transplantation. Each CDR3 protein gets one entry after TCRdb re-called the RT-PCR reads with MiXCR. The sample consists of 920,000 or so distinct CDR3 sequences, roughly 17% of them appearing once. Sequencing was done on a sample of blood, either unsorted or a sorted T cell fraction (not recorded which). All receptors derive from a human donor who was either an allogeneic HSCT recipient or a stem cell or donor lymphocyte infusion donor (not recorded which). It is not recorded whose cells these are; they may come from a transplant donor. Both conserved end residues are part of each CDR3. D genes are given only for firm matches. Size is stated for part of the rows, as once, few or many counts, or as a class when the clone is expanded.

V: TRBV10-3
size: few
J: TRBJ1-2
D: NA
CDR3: CAITRQAFYGYTF
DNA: TGTGCCATCACCAGACAGGCCTTTTATGGCTACACCTTC

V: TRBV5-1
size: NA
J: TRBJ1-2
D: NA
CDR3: CASSLVVGEGYGYTF
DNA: TGCGCCAGCAGCTTGGTTGTGGGGGAAGGCTATGGCTACACCTTC

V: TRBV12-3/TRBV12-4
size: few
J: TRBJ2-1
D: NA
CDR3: CASNPTEGRHEQFF
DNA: TGTGCCAGCAACCCGACGGAGGGACGCCATGAGCAGTTCTTC

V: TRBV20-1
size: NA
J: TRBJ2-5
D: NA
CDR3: CSAFTGVQETQYF
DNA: TGCAGTGCCTTTACCGGGGTCCAAGAGACCCAGTACTTC

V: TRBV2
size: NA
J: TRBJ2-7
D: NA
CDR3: CASSDGPWRDEQYF
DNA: TGTGCCAGCAGTGATGGGCCTTGGAGGGACGAGCAGTACTTC

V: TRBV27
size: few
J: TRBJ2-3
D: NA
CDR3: CASWYMDTQYF
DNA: TGTGCCAGCTGGTATATGGATACGCAGTATTTT

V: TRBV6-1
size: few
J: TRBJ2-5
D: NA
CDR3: CASRPTGRRQETQYF
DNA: TGTGCCAGCAGACCGACAGGGAGGCGACAAGAGACCCAGTACTTC

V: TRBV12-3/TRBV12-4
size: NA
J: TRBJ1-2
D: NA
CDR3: CASSFGEGASYGYTF
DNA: NA

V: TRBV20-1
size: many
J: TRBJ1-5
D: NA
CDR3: CSASRGYSNQPQHF
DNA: TGCAGTGCTAGCCGGGGTTATAGCAATCAGCCCCAGCATTTT

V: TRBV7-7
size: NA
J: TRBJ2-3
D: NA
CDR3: CASSQTLSGTDTQYF
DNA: TGTGCCAGCAGCCAGACCCTCTCAGGCACAGATACGCAGTATTTT

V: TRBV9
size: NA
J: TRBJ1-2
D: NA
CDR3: CASSVVASVANYGYTF
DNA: TGTGCCAGCAGCGTAGTGGCCTCGGTAGCTAACTATGGCTACACCTTC

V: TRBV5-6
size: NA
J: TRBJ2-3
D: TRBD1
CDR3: CASTFIGTGADTQYF
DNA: TGTGCCAGCACCTTTATAGGGACAGGGGCAGATACGCAGTATTTT